The clone carrying this TCR beta chain has just a few counts. The antigen remains unidentified. Trimming removed 7 bases at V and 2 bases at J, with 15 bases between. The CDR3 is made up of 14 amino acids. CDR1 and CDR2 from the germline V gene are SGHRS and YFSETQ. Profiling relied on immunoSEQ multiplex PCR, and the TCRdb table lists in-frame clones only, not all of them. The sample has almost 65,000 clones, around 90% seen once; the top ten hold approximately 2%. The data derive from a study of T cells in localized non-small cell lung cancer. Overall study findings and caveats: An association was observed between higher blood T cell density and longer overall survival. Highest T cell clonality was seen in uninvolved adjacent lung, surpassing that measured in tumor.

Sequenced here: peripheral blood, sampled before any cancer treatment. The chain has TRBV5-1 and TRBJ2-5; weak D call: TRBD2 (5 bases). This receptor was taken from a woman aged 35-75 years with stage I lung adenocarcinoma. The CDR3 bases are TGCGCCAGCTCTAAAACCGGGAATCAAGAGACCCAGTACTTC. This sequence encodes CASSKTGNQETQYF.